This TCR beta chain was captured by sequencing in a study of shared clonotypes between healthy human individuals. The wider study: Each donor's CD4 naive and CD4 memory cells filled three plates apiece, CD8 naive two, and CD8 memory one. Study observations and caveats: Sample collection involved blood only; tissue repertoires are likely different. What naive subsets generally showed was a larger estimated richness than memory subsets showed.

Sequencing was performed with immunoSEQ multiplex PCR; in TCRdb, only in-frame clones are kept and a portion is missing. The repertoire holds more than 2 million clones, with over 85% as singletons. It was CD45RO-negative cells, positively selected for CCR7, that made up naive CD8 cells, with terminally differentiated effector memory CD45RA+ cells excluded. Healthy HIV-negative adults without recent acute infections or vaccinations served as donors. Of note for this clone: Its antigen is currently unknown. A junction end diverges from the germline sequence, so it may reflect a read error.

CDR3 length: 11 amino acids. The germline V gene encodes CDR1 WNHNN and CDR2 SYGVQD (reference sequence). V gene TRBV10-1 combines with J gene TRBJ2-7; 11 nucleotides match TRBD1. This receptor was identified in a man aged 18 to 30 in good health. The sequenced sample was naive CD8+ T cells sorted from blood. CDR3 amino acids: CASRESDRGPF. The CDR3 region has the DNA TGCGCCAGCAGGGAGTCGGACAGGGGGCCTTTC.